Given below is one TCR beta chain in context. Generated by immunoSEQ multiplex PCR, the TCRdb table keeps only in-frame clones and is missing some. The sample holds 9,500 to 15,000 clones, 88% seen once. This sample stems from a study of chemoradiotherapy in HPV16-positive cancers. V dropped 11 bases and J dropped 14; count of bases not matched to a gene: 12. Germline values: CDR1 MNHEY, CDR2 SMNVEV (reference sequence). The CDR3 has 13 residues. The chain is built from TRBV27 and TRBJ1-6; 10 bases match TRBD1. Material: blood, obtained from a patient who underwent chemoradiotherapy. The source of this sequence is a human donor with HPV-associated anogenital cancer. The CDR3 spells CAAGTGVPRALHF. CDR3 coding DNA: TGTGCCGCGGGGACAGGGGTTCCTCGGGCCCTCCACTTT.